These 31 T cell receptor beta chains originate from one sample sequenced in a study of regulatory T cells in long-lasting Graves disease. According to the study, TCR beta libraries were built with iRepertoire HTBI primers and CDR3-region Arm-PCR. From the multiplex PCR reads, TCRdb called clonotypes with MiXCR, one entry per CDR3 protein. Of roughly 400,000 distinct CDR3 sequences listed, roughly 15% are singletons. The sample's time point: newly diagnosed GD, antithyroid drugs for less than 3 months. RNA from PBMCs was the source of the TCR library. The same sample was also used in a study of T cells in Graves' hyperthyroidism and ophthalmopathy.

Here the sequenced sample was peripheral blood mononuclear cells (PBMCs), taken at new diagnosis, from a patient treated with antithyroid drugs. These TCRs come from a woman aged 18-29 years with Graves disease.

This clonotype has just a few counts. The chain joins TRBV4-1 to TRBJ2-5, with D unclear. In germline, CDR1 is MGHRA, CDR2 YSYEKL. The CDR3 loop spans 14 amino acids. V was trimmed by 1 base and J by 1 base, leaving 7 bases between them. For the CDR3, the DNA is TGCGCCAGCAGCCAAGTAACCTTCCAAGAGACCCAGTACTTC. Amino acids: CASSQVTFQETQYF.

This clonotype was seen many times. The V call is TRBV2, the J call TRBJ2-3, with 8 bases that match TRBD1. There are 14 residues in the CDR3. Germline V gene data show CDR1 as SNHLY and CDR2 as FYNNEI. The ends lost 5 bases at V and 6 bases at J; junction bases unmatched: 7. CDR3 nucleotides: TGTGCCAGCAGTACGGACAGGGTTAGGGATACGCAGTATTTT. Amino acid sequence: CASSTDRVRDTQYF.

This chain uses TRBV5-5 with TRBJ1-2; no definite D call. CDR3 length equals 12 residues. The V gene lost 0 bases and the J gene lost 8 bases, with 8 bases spanning the gap. CDR1 and CDR2 from the germline V gene are SGHKS and YYEKEE (reference sequence). CDR3 in DNA: TGTGCCAGCAGCTTGGCCGAATACGGCTACACCTTC. Its translation: CASSLAEYGYTF.

This clonotype was detected only a few times. The chain recombines TRBV28 with TRBJ2-7; D may be TRBD1 or TRBD2 (5 bases each). From germline, CDR1 is MDHEN and CDR2 SYDVKM. V shed 5 bases and J shed 3 bases, with 11 bases lying between them. The CDR3 is 13 amino acids. DNA of the CDR3: TGTGCCAGCAGTCCCTGGGACGGCTACGAGCAGTACTTC. This codes for CASSPWDGYEQYF.

This clonotype showed up just a few times. The gene calls are TRBV29-1 and TRBJ2-1; 10 bases map to TRBD2. Trimming took 6 bases from V and 2 from J; bases not matched to a gene: 13. The germline CDR1 and CDR2 sequences are SQVTM and ANQGSEA. CDR3 length: 17 amino acids. The CDR3 sequence is CSVAVGSGLATYNEQFF. The CDR3 DNA follows: TGCAGCGTAGCCGTGGGATCGGGACTAGCGACCTACAATGAGCAGTTCTTC.

The chain has TRBV19 and TRBJ2-7; possibly TRBD1 for D (5 bases). V lost 1 base, J lost 5 bases, and 9 bases lay in between. This CDR3 contains 13 residues. Germline V lookup: CDR1 LNHDA, CDR2 SQIVND (reference sequence). CDR3 DNA: TGTGCCAGTAGTATAGGGGGCAGTGACGAGCAGTACTTC. The encoded protein is CASSIGGSDEQYF.

This clonotype has just a few counts. V usage is TRBV14 and J usage is TRBJ1-6; D is undetermined. CDR1 and CDR2 from the germline V gene are SGHDN and FVKESK. The CDR3 sequence is 16 residues long. V was shortened by 0 bases and J by 7 bases, with 13 bases between the two germline ends. CDR3 amino acids: CASSQDRTATNSPLHF. CDR3 nucleotides: TGTGCCAGCAGCCAAGATCGGACGGCAACAAATTCACCCCTCCACTTT.

A few counts support this clonotype. The chain is built from TRBV5-1 and TRBJ2-2; D tentatively reads TRBD1 or TRBD2 (5 bases each). V gave up 0 bases and J gave up 5 bases, with 14 bases separating them. Germline V gene data show CDR1 as SGHRS and CDR2 as YFSETQ. CDR3 size: 16 residues. The CDR3: CASSLADWGSTGELFF. The CDR3 coding sequence is TGCGCCAGCAGCTTGGCCGATTGGGGGAGTACCGGGGAGCTGTTTTTT.

This chain joins TRBV6-2 or TRBV6-3 and TRBJ2-1; D not resolved. This CDR3 region has 14 residues. The germline gives CDR1 MNHEY, CDR2 SVGEGT. V lost 0 bases and J 0 bases, leaving 3 bases between the germline ends. DNA for the CDR3: TGTGCCAGCAGTTACTCGGCCTCCTACAATGAGCAGTTCTTC. Translation gives CASSYSASYNEQFF.

The rearrangement links TRBV5-1 to TRBJ1-6; D is possibly TRBD1 (5 bases). Germline CDR1 and CDR2: SGHRS and YFSETQ. Between the trimmed V and J ends, which lost 4 bases and 5 bases, there was a span of 16 bases. This CDR3 is 16 amino acids long. CDR3 loop: CASSDISGGNNSPLHF. The CDR3 nucleotides read TGCGCCAGCAGCGATATCTCCGGGGGAAATAATTCACCCCTCCACTTT. The complete variable domain, with remaining parts taken from reference TRBV5-1 and TRBJ1-6, reads KAGVTQTPRYLIKTRGQQVTLSCSPISGHRSVSWYQQTPGQGLQFLFEYFSETQRNKGNFPGRFSGRQFSNSRSEMNVSTLELGDSALYLCASSDISGGNNSPLHFGNGTRLTVT.

This clonotype was seen ten or more times. A junction end diverges from the germline sequence, so it may reflect a read error. The chain joins TRBV3-1 to TRBJ2-1; no clear D. The CDR3 spans 13 residues. The germline V gene encodes CDR1 LGHDT and CDR2 YNNKEL (reference sequence). The CDR3 region has the DNA TGTGCCAGCAGCCAAGATTTGGGTAATGATCAGTTCTTC. Translated, it gives CASSQDLGNDQFF.

With respect to this clonotype: This may stem from a read error, because a much larger clone lies one nucleotide away. The rearrangement links TRBV28 to TRBJ2-5, with 13 nucleotides matching TRBD2. V shed 5 bases, J shed 11 bases, and the junction held 14 bases outside the gene matches. Germline V lookup: CDR1 MDHEN, CDR2 SYDVKM. The CDR3 consists of 16 residues. DNA of the CDR3: TGTGCCAGCAGTGTCCCACTAGCGGGAGGGCCAAATGAGCAGTACTTC. This gives the protein CASSVPLAGGPNEQYF.

This clonotype was detected many times. One end of the junction fails to match germline, which may point to a read error. The V call is TRBV7-6, the J call TRBJ2-7, with 7 bases lining up with TRBD2. From germline, CDR1 is SGHVS and CDR2 FNYEAQ. The CDR3 consists of 16 residues. The CDR3 DNA reads as TGTGCCAACAGCTTAGACGCTAGCGGAGGCTCCTACGAGCAGTACTTC. It translates to CANSLDASGGSYEQYF.

This clonotype was observed many times. This chain joins TRBV7-8 and TRBJ2-3; no firm D call. This CDR3 is 15 amino acids long. V lost 6 bases to trimming and J lost 4 bases, with 17 bases between them. The V gene's germline CDR1 is SGHVS and CDR2 FQNEAQ. CDR3 in amino acids: CASRWTEGISDTQYF. DNA of the CDR3: TGTGCCAGCAGGTGGACGGAAGGGATTTCAGATACGCAGTATTTT.

The table lists this clonotype with many counts. The chain joins TRBV18 to TRBJ2-2, with TRBD2 matching 12 bases. This CDR3 has 16 amino acids. The germline CDR1 and CDR2 sequences are KGHSH and LQKENI. The V gene end was trimmed by 1 base and the J gene end by 6 bases; junction bases not matched to a gene: 3. The CDR3 region is CASSPRTSGTAGELFF. The CDR3 DNA reads TGTGCCAGCTCACCACGGACTAGCGGGACCGCCGGGGAGCTGTTTTTT.

The table lists this clonotype with a few counts. The CDR3 loop is CASGGSASYEQYF. The CDR3 DNA reads as TGTGCCAGCGGCGGGTCAGCGAGTTACGAGCAGTACTTC. The J gene is TRBJ2-7, the V gene TRBV28; possibly TRBD2 for D (5 bases). The CDR3 consists of 13 residues. The V end lost 8 bases, the J end lost 4 bases, and 15 bases lay between the germline ends. CDR1 and CDR2 (germline): MDHEN, SYDVKM. The full variable domain, in which reference TRBV28 and TRBJ2-7 provide the parts outside the CDR3, is DVKVTQSSRYLVKRTGEKVFLECVQDMDHENMFWYRQDPGLGLRLIYFSYDVKMKEKGDIPEGYSVSREKKERFSLILESASTNQTSMYLCASGGSASYEQYFGPGTRLTVT.

This clonotype was seen ten or more times. The chain uses TRBV5-1 and TRBJ2-7, with D perhaps matching TRBD2 (5 bases). V shed 7 bases and J shed 2 bases, with 13 bases lying between them. The germline V gene encodes CDR1 SGHRS and CDR2 YFSETQ. This CDR3 comprises 13 residues. This CDR3 reads CASCEGGAYEQYF. CDR3 coding DNA: TGCGCCAGCTGCGAGGGTGGCGCCTACGAGCAGTACTTC.

This clonotype has at least ten counts. The V gene is TRBV30, the J gene TRBJ2-1; D not certain. Germline values: CDR1 GTSNPN, CDR2 SVGIG (reference sequence). V was clipped by 1 base and J by 7 bases, with 11 bases between them. CDR3 length: 13 amino acids. Here the CDR3 reads CAWSGSLRNEQFF. CDR3 sequence (DNA): TGTGCCTGGAGTGGGAGCCTCAGAAATGAGCAGTTCTTC.

This clonotype was seen a few times. The V and J genes are TRBV30 and TRBJ1-2; D is ambiguous. Trimming cost V 4 bases and J 5 bases, with 14 bases left between them. Per the germline V gene, CDR1 is GTSNPN and CDR2 is SVGIG (reference sequence). CDR3 length: 13 amino acids. The CDR3 DNA is TGTGCCTGGACGGCCTTAAGCGGTTATGGCTACACCTTC. It codes for CAWTALSGYGYTF. Using reference TRBV30 and TRBJ1-2 for the parts outside the CDR3, the full variable domain is SQTIHQWPATLVQPVGSPLSLECTVEGTSNPNLYWYRQAAGRGLQLLFYSVGIGQISSEVPQNLSASRPQDRQFILSSKKLLLSDSGFYLCAWTALSGYGYTFGSGTRLTVV.

The rearrangement links TRBV7-9 to TRBJ2-7; possible D gene TRBD1, 5 bases. The CDR3 is made up of 13 amino acids. Trimming removed 5 bases from V and 4 bases from J, with 12 bases in between. Looked up from germline, CDR1 is SEHNR and CDR2 is FQNEAQ (reference sequence). Here the CDR3 reads CASSPPDRYEQYF. CDR3 in DNA: TGTGCCAGCAGCCCCCCTGACAGATACGAGCAGTACTTC.

This clonotype occurred many times. This chain links TRBV28 with TRBJ2-3; TRBD1 aligns across 7 bases. The CDR3 runs 16 residues. The germline V gene encodes CDR1 MDHEN and CDR2 SYDVKM. With V trimmed by 5 bases and J by 0 bases, 8 bases remained unmatched. CDR3 DNA: TGTGCCAGCAGTAAAACCGGGACAGTTAGCACAGATACGCAGTATTTT. Its translation is CASSKTGTVSTDTQYF.

This clonotype was picked up many times. The chain links TRBV18 to TRBJ1-1, with D perhaps matching TRBD1 (5 bases). CDR1 and CDR2 (germline): KGHSH, LQKENI. The V end was cut by 4 bases, the J end by 1 base, with 13 bases between. CDR3 length: 15 amino acids. The CDR3 sequence: CASSLSGTGNTEAFF. CDR3 bases: TGTGCCAGCTCACTTTCCGGGACGGGGAACACTGAAGCTTTCTTT.

The rearrangement joins TRBV19 to TRBJ2-7, with D tentatively TRBD2 (6 bases). V shed 3 bases and J shed 2 bases, with 14 bases lying between them. The CDR3 totals 15 residues. Germline V gives CDR1 LNHDA, CDR2 SQIVND (reference sequence). DNA for the CDR3: TGTGCCAGTAGTATTCGGGCGGGAAGAACCTACGAGCAGTACTTC. This sequence encodes CASSIRAGRTYEQYF.

This clonotype was seen ten or more times. V usage is TRBV28 and J usage is TRBJ2-1, with 9 bases aligning to TRBD1. Losses at the gene ends were 2 bases for V and 1 base for J; bases not matched to a gene: 9. There are 18 residues in the CDR3. Germline V gives CDR1 MDHEN, CDR2 SYDVKM. Here the CDR3 reads CASSLGGTGRLSYNEQFF. Here the CDR3 DNA reads TGTGCCAGCAGTTTAGGGGGGACAGGGAGGTTGTCCTACAATGAGCAGTTCTTC.

This clonotype was seen ten or more times. The gene calls are TRBV20-1 and TRBJ2-7, with D possibly matching TRBD2 (5 bases). Between the trimmed V and J ends, which lost 0 bases and 2 bases, there was a span of 17 bases. Germline V gene sequence: CDR1 DFQATT, CDR2 SNEGSKA (reference sequence). CDR3 length: 16 amino acids. The CDR3 DNA follows: TGCAGTGCTAGAGATGTTGTGGGAGTAAGGACCTACGAGCAGTACTTC. Protein product: CSARDVVGVRTYEQYF.

The chain combines TRBV4-2 with TRBJ2-1; the D gene could be TRBD1 or TRBD2 (5 bases each). The germline V and J ends were trimmed by 4 bases and 3 bases, with 13 bases remaining between them. Per the germline V gene, CDR1 is LGHNA and CDR2 is YNFKEQ. The CDR3 contains 15 residues. CDR3 in amino acids: CASSRDPMGYNEQFF. The CDR3 DNA sequence: TGTGCCAGCAGCCGGGACCCCATGGGCTACAATGAGCAGTTCTTC.

The V gene is TRBV14, the J gene TRBJ1-1, with D perhaps TRBD1 (5 bases). In germline, CDR1 is SGHDN, CDR2 FVKESK. The V and J ends lost 0 bases and 4 bases respectively, with 12 bases between them. CDR3 size: 15 residues. CDR3 protein: CASSQESGGVTEAFF. The CDR3 nucleotides read TGTGCCAGCAGCCAAGAATCGGGGGGTGTCACTGAAGCTTTCTTT.

The table lists this clonotype with many counts. The rearrangement links TRBV18 to TRBJ2-5; D is undetermined. The CDR3 covers 15 residues. Trimming shortened V by 1 base and J by 1 base, and 10 bases separated the two germline ends. Looked up from germline, CDR1 is KGHSH and CDR2 is LQKENI. CDR3 residues: CASSPLRSGQETQYF. The CDR3 DNA reads as TGTGCCAGCTCACCACTCAGATCGGGCCAAGAGACCCAGTACTTC.

CDR3 loop: CASSQDRNLAGVYEQYF. The CDR3, as DNA: TGCGCCAGCAGCCAAGATCGTAATTTAGCGGGAGTGTACGAGCAGTACTTC. V gene TRBV4-3 combines with J gene TRBJ2-7; 9 nucleotides line up with TRBD2. Germline V gene sequence: CDR1 LGHNA, CDR2 YSLEER. CDR3 size: 17 residues. After removal of 0 bases from V and 4 bases from J, the junction contained 10 bases not matched to a gene.

Many counts were recorded for this clonotype. This chain joins TRBV6-5 and TRBJ1-5; D unclear. Between the trimmed V and J ends, which lost 2 bases and 2 bases, there was a span of 7 bases. Germline CDR1 reads MNHEY; CDR2 reads SVGAGI. The CDR3 has 14 residues. CDR3 bases: TGTGCCAGCAGTTACGCCTGGGGCAATCAGCCCCAGCATTTT. Residues: CASSYAWGNQPQHF.

This clonotype showed up just a few times. The chain links TRBV27 to TRBJ1-5; D is ambiguous. The CDR3 spans 14 residues. Trimming cost V 3 bases and J 1 base, with 7 bases left between them. Germline assignment: CDR1 MNHEY and CDR2 SMNVEV (reference sequence). The CDR3 DNA sequence: TGTGCCAGCAGTTTTGCTCTGAGCAATCAGCCCCAGCATTTT. Protein: CASSFALSNQPQHF.